This T cell receptor beta chain was recovered during a study of T cell responses to AZD1222 COVID-19 vaccine. The germline CDR1 and CDR2 sequences are SGHRS and YFSETQ. This CDR3 region has 14 residues. The V gene end was trimmed by 5 bases and the J gene end by 8 bases; junction bases not matched to a gene: 10. Some clones are missing from TCRdb's copy, which holds only in-frame ones; the method was immunoSEQ multiplex PCR. The sample has roughly 99,000 clones; about nine tenths are singletons. This TCR was recovered from an adult who received the AZD1222 COVID-19 vaccine. The V call is TRBV5-1, the J call TRBJ1-2; 9 nucleotides agree with TRBD1. This sample comprised peripheral blood, obtained 28 days after the second AZD1222 dose. In DNA, the CDR3 is TGCGCCAGCAGTTCCGGGACAGGGTTCCGGGGCTACACCTTC. Translating it yields CASSSGTGFRGYTF.